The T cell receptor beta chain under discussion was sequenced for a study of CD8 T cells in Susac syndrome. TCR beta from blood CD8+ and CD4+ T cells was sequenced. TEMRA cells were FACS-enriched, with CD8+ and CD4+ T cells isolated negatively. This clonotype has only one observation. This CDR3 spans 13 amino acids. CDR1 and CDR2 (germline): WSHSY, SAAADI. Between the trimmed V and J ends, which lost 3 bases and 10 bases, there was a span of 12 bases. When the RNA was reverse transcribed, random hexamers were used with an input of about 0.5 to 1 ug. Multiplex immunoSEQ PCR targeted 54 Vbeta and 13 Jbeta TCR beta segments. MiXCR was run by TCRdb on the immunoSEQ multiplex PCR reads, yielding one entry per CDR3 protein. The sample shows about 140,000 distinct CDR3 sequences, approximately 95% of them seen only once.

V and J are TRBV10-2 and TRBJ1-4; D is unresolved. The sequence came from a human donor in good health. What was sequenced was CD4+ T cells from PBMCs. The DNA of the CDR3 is TGCGCCAGCAGTGATATGAGTCCCGGAAAACTGTTTTTT. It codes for CASSDMSPGKLFF.